These 22 T cell receptor beta chains were all obtained from the same sample, sequenced in a study of response to subunit inactivated influenza vaccine. Via MiXCR, TCRdb re-called the RT-PCR reads, giving one row per CDR3 protein. In the table there are hundreds of thousands of distinct CDR3 sequences, 15% to 19% of which are singletons. The input for sequencing was PBMCs from blood, taken 12 days after vaccination. The receptor set was obtained from a man between 50 and 59 years old who received an inactivated influenza vaccine.

This clonotype came up a few times. The chain uses TRBV7-2 and TRBJ2-1; unclear D gene. The CDR3 contains 13 residues. V shed 5 bases and J shed 7 bases, with 12 bases lying between them. The germline V gene has CDR1 SGHTA and CDR2 FQGNSA. The CDR3 is CASSPQVRNEQFF. The CDR3, as DNA: TGTGCCAGCAGCCCGCAAGTACGGAATGAGCAGTTCTTC.

The chain employs TRBV7-2 and TRBJ2-7, with D perhaps assigned TRBD1 or TRBD2 (5 bases each). The CDR3 loop spans 15 amino acids. Trimming shortened V by 0 bases and J by 2 bases, and 11 bases separated the two germline ends. Germline CDR1 and CDR2: SGHTA and FQGNSA. CDR3 sequence (DNA): TGTGCCAGCAGCTTAGCCCGGGACGTGACCTACGAGCAGTACTTC. It translates to CASSLARDVTYEQYF.

This clonotype was recorded a few times. The chain employs TRBV12-3 or TRBV12-4 and TRBJ2-1; TRBD1 agrees at 9 bases. V lost 2 bases and J lost 1; bases outside the gene matches: 6. There are 17 residues in the CDR3. CDR3 in amino acids: CASSLTRGQGSYNEQFF. DNA of the CDR3: TGTGCCAGCAGTTTAACCCGGGGACAGGGATCCTACAATGAGCAGTTCTTC.

This clonotype was seen more than once but under ten times. The gene calls are TRBV9 and TRBJ2-1; 10 nucleotides align to TRBD2. CDR3 size: 12 residues. Trimming took 3 bases from V and 10 from J; bases not matched to a gene: 1. Germline values: CDR1 SGDLS, CDR2 YYNGEE. Here the CDR3 reads CASSALAGEQFF. The CDR3 coding sequence is TGTGCCAGCAGCGCACTAGCGGGAGAGCAGTTCTTC.

J is TRBJ2-1 and V is TRBV7-3; possible D gene TRBD2, 6 bases. The V end lost 6 bases, the J end lost 10 bases, and 13 bases lay between the germline ends. Germline loops: CDR1 SGHTA, CDR2 FQGTGA. The CDR3 has 12 amino acids. The CDR3 sequence is CASSQGRGEQFF. For the CDR3, the DNA is TGTGCCAGCAGTCAGGGTCGGGGGGAGCAGTTCTTC.

The chain uses TRBV4-2 and TRBJ2-1; the match to TRBD2 covers 13 bases. Germline assignment: CDR1 LGHNA and CDR2 YNFKEQ. This CDR3 has 16 amino acids. Germline trimming cut 0 bases from V and 9 bases from J; bases unmatched to any gene: 5. CDR3 protein: CASSQDLGLAGREQFF. As DNA, the CDR3 is TGTGCCAGCAGCCAAGATTTGGGACTAGCGGGACGTGAGCAGTTCTTC.

The chain is built from TRBV6-1 and TRBJ1-1, with D possibly being TRBD1 (5 bases). Trimming stripped 5 bases from V and 0 bases from J, with 16 bases between. The V gene's germline CDR1 is MNHNS and CDR2 SASEGT. The CDR3 spans 16 residues. DNA for the CDR3: TGTGCCAGCAGTCCCCCCCGGGGCGGCATGAACACTGAAGCTTTCTTT. It encodes CASSPPRGGMNTEAFF.

The table lists this clonotype with many counts. Its ends do not fully match the called genes, so a read error is possible. The V call is TRBV3-1, the J call TRBJ1-4, with TRBD1 as a possible D gene (5 bases). The CDR3 has 14 residues. Germline values: CDR1 LGHDT, CDR2 YNNKEL (reference sequence). The CDR3 spells CTSSQEGLNEKLFF. The CDR3 DNA sequence: TGTACCAGCAGCCAAGAGGGACTAAATGAAAAACTGTTTTTT.

This clonotype occurred a few times. This chain links TRBV12-3 or TRBV12-4 with TRBJ1-1; D possibly corresponds to TRBD1 (6 bases). This CDR3 spans 16 amino acids. V shed 1 base and J shed 0 bases, with 12 bases lying between them. CDR3 sequence reads: CASSLELRGMNTEAFF. The CDR3 DNA sequence: TGTGCCAGCAGTTTAGAGTTGAGGGGGATGAACACTGAAGCTTTCTTT.

In this sample, this clonotype turned up a few times. Germline and junction disagree at one end, which may indicate a read error. The chain joins TRBV11-2 to TRBJ2-3; either TRBD1 or TRBD2 may fit D (5 bases each). This CDR3 is 12 amino acids long. The germline V gene has CDR1 SGHAT and CDR2 FQNNGV. The CDR3, as DNA: TGTGCCAGCAGCCCCGACCGGGACGGGTCCCTTTTT. Amino acids: CASSPDRDGSLF.

This clonotype was detected many times. The rearrangement links TRBV27 to TRBJ2-5; the D gene is possibly TRBD2 (5 bases). This CDR3 has 13 amino acids. Germline CDR1 MNHEY, CDR2 SMNVEV (reference sequence). The ends were cut back, 3 bases at V and 0 bases at J, with 5 bases in the middle. Here the CDR3 reads CASSLRDQETQYF. CDR3 bases: TGTGCCAGCAGTTTGCGGGACCAAGAGACCCAGTACTTC.

The genes are TRBV6-5 and TRBJ2-2, with a weak D call TRBD2 (5 bases). The CDR3 has 13 residues. Per germline, CDR1 MNHEY and CDR2 SVGAGI. Trimming pared 2 bases from V and 7 bases from J, leaving 8 bases between. The CDR3 DNA is TGTGCCAGCAGTTACGCGGGTGGCGGGGAGCTGTTTTTT. This encodes CASSYAGGGELFF.

The J gene is TRBJ2-7, the V gene TRBV20-1; 11 bases align to TRBD1. The CDR3 contains 14 residues. The germline CDR1 and CDR2 sequences are DFQATT and SNEGSKA (reference sequence). With V trimmed by 2 bases and J by 6 bases, 6 bases remained unmatched. CDR3: CSARRTGGVFEQYF. CDR3 DNA: TGCAGTGCTAGAAGGACAGGGGGCGTTTTCGAGCAGTACTTC.

The chain recombines TRBV20-1 with TRBJ2-1; D gene uncertain. Germline lookup yields CDR1 DFQATT and CDR2 SNEGSKA (reference sequence). CDR3 length: 14 amino acids. V was clipped by 2 bases and J by 2 bases, with 10 bases between them. The CDR3 sequence: CSARSRGPYNEQFF. The CDR3, as DNA: TGCAGTGCTAGATCGAGAGGTCCCTACAATGAGCAGTTCTTC.

The chain couples TRBV5-4 to TRBJ2-1; 7 bases fit TRBD2. The V segment lost 7 bases and the J segment 5 bases; nucleotides outside the gene matches: 9. The CDR3 runs 14 residues. Per germline, CDR1 SGHNT and CDR2 YYREEE (reference sequence). For the CDR3, the DNA is TGTGCCAGCCTTGGGGGGGACCCCAACAATGAGCAGTTCTTC. Protein product: CASLGGDPNNEQFF.

This rearrangement joins TRBV18 to TRBJ2-1; maybe TRBD2 (5 bases). Trimming stripped 1 base from V and 0 bases from J, with 7 bases between. Germline CDR1 is KGHSH and CDR2 is LQKENI. This CDR3 has 15 residues. CDR3 sequence: CASSPQEDSYNEQFF. The CDR3 nucleotides read TGTGCCAGCTCACCACAGGAGGACTCCTACAATGAGCAGTTCTTC.

The V gene is TRBV28, the J gene TRBJ1-1, with D possibly matching TRBD1 (5 bases). The V end was cut by 3 bases, the J end by 0 bases, with 14 bases between. Germline lookup yields CDR1 MDHEN and CDR2 SYDVKM. The CDR3 is made up of 16 amino acids. The CDR3, as DNA: TGTGCCAGCAGTTTTTTCGACAGAAACATGAACACTGAAGCTTTCTTT. This gives the protein CASSFFDRNMNTEAFF.

This clonotype was counted between two and nine times. The rearrangement uses TRBV5-1 and TRBJ2-5; either TRBD1 or TRBD2 may fit D (5 bases each). This CDR3 is built from 13 residues. The germline gives CDR1 SGHRS, CDR2 YFSETQ. Between the trimmed V and J ends, which lost 4 bases and 5 bases, there was a span of 12 bases. CDR3 coding DNA: TGCGCCAGCAGCACCGGACGGGGCGAGACCCAGTACTTC. This gives the protein CASSTGRGETQYF.

This clonotype occurred a few times. The gene calls are TRBV20-1 and TRBJ2-7; no firm D call. The CDR3 runs to 14 residues. The germline CDR1 and CDR2 sequences are DFQATT and SNEGSKA (reference sequence). V lost 6 bases, J lost 5 bases, and 20 bases lay in between. The CDR3 nucleotides read TGCAGTGCGAGTTCCGTCAGGTCTTTAAACGAGCAGTACTTC. Protein sequence: CSASSVRSLNEQYF.

V is TRBV23-1 and J is TRBJ2-2; 12 bases are a match to TRBD2. TRBV23-1 is recorded as an ORF, its role being uncertain. This CDR3 is 18 amino acids long. J lost 1 base, V lost 0 bases, and 3 bases had no gene match. The CDR3 protein is CASSQSELAGGNTGELFF. Written as DNA, the CDR3 is TGCGCCAGCAGTCAATCGGAACTAGCGGGAGGGAACACCGGGGAGCTGTTTTTT.

This clonotype was recorded at least ten times. The DNA for the CDR3 is TGCGCCAGCAGCCAGGGTGGGCAGGGGTATAAGAACACTGAAGCTTTCTTT. Amino acids: CASSQGGQGYKNTEAFF. The chain employs TRBV4-1 and TRBJ1-1, with a weak D call TRBD1 (6 bases). Germline V CDR1 and CDR2: MGHRA, YSYEKL. Trimming removed 3 bases from V and 1 base from J, with 18 bases in between. CDR3 length equals 17 residues.

This clonotype was detected ten times or more. The rearrangement joins TRBV28 to TRBJ2-3, with 8 bases matching TRBD2. Germline V gives CDR1 MDHEN, CDR2 SYDVKM. J lost 1 base, V lost 4 bases, and 1 base had no gene match. The CDR3 has 14 residues. The CDR3 is CASSSSGRTDTQYF. The CDR3, as DNA: TGTGCCAGCAGTTCTAGCGGGCGCACAGATACGCAGTATTTT.